Listed here are 10 T cell receptor beta chains from one sample, sequenced in a study of spatial heterogeneity in lung cancer. Time point in this sample: sample taken at primary tumor resection. Researchers sequenced whole RNA taken from tumor, nontumor lung or frozen PBMC without sorting. Using its own MiXCR run on the 5' RACE reads, TCRdb lists one record per CDR3 protein. The sample lists tens of thousands of distinct CDR3 sequences, roughly an eighth seen once, with 50% to 70% in the top ten. Sequences were derived from PBMCs, sampled at surgery. The receptor source for this set is a male donor with early-stage non-small cell lung cancer.

This clonotype was detected a few times. The chain links TRBV6-2 or TRBV6-3 to TRBJ1-5; 7 bases agree with TRBD1. Germline CDR1 reads MNHEY; CDR2 reads SVGEGT. This CDR3 region has 16 residues. V trimming: 2 bases; J trimming: 2 bases; junction bases outside the gene matches: 6. CDR3 bases: TGTGCCAGCAGTTACGGGTCCGGACAGGGCAATCAGCCCCAGCATTTT. Its translation is CASSYGSGQGNQPQHF.

In its sample, this clonotype was seen many times. The rearrangement links TRBV28 to TRBJ1-4, with no clear D. The CDR3 extends over 12 amino acids. Trimming took 5 bases from V and 8 from J, leaving 9 bases between them. Germline lookup yields CDR1 MDHEN and CDR2 SYDVKM. The CDR3 DNA reads as TGTGCCAGCAGTACCCCAGGAGAAAAACTGTTTTTT. Protein: CASSTPGEKLFF.

This chain connects TRBV3-1 to TRBJ1-6; maybe TRBD1 (6 bases). The germline V gene encodes CDR1 LGHDT and CDR2 YNNKEL (reference sequence). Trimming stripped 0 bases from V and 10 bases from J, with 16 bases between. The CDR3 is 16 amino acids. The CDR3 DNA follows: TGTGCCAGCAGCCAAGACTCTAACAGGGTTGGATCACCCCTCCACTTT. Its translation is CASSQDSNRVGSPLHF.

At least ten counts were recorded for this clonotype. The rearrangement joins TRBV25-1 to TRBJ2-7; D is undetermined. This CDR3 is 12 amino acids long. The germline V gene has CDR1 MGHDK and CDR2 SYGVNS. V lost 3 bases and J lost 7, with 10 bases in between. CDR3 nucleotide sequence: TGTGCCAGCAGTGACCGCTCCTCTGAGCAGTACTTC. This encodes CASSDRSSEQYF.

Many counts were recorded for this clonotype. V gene TRBV7-2 combines with J gene TRBJ2-7; TRBD1 agrees at 9 bases. Germline lookup yields CDR1 SGHTA and CDR2 FQGNSA. Trimming at V came to 1 base and at J to 5 bases, leaving 6 bases not matched to a gene. The CDR3 runs 15 residues. The CDR3 nucleotides read TGTGCCAGCAGCTTAGGGCCCGGGACAGGGAACGAGCAGTACTTC. Its protein is CASSLGPGTGNEQYF.

This clonotype has more than one count but fewer than ten. This CDR3 reads CASSLANEKLFF. CDR3 sequence (DNA): TGTGCCAGCAGCTTAGCTAATGAAAAACTGTTTTTT. This sequence joins TRBV7-9 and TRBJ1-4, with D unresolved. The length of the CDR3 is 12 residues. V lost 0 bases to trimming and J lost 4 bases, with 0 bases between them. The germline CDR1 and CDR2 sequences are SEHNR and FQNEAQ (reference sequence).

This clonotype was detected ten times or more. The chain recombines TRBV5-1 with TRBJ2-5, with no clear D. V shed 1 base and J shed 13 bases, with 20 bases lying between them. Germline V CDR1 and CDR2: SGHRS, YFSETQ. The CDR3 spans 14 residues. The CDR3 loop is CASSLTLSGNLRYF. Written as DNA, the CDR3 is TGCGCCAGCAGCTTGACCCTCAGTGGAAACCTACGGTACTTC.

The chain couples TRBV20-1 to TRBJ2-5; 7 nucleotides line up with TRBD2. Losses at the gene ends were 5 bases for V and 4 bases for J; bases not matched to a gene: 10. This CDR3 is built from 14 residues. Per the germline V gene, CDR1 is DFQATT and CDR2 is SNEGSKA (reference sequence). The CDR3 loop reads CSAPTSSFGETQYF. The CDR3 DNA follows: TGCAGTGCTCCGACTAGCTCATTCGGAGAGACCCAGTACTTC.

This clonotype is medium-sized. CDR3 nucleotide sequence: TGCGCCAGCAGCTTGGGTCAGGGGCACGATGAAAAACTGTTTTTT. It codes for CASSLGQGHDEKLFF. The V gene is TRBV5-1, the J gene TRBJ1-4; maybe TRBD1 (6 bases). V shed 0 bases and J shed 6 bases, with 12 bases lying between them. The length of the CDR3 is 15 residues. Germline V gene data show CDR1 as SGHRS and CDR2 as YFSETQ.

The table lists this clonotype with a few counts. The CDR3 nucleotides are TGTGCCATCGGATTCACTGGGGCCAACGTCCTGACTTTC. Translating it yields CAIGFTGANVLTF. This chain uses TRBV7-9 with TRBJ2-6; D is unclear. CDR3 length: 13 amino acids. CDR1 and CDR2 from the germline V gene are SEHNR and FQNEAQ (reference sequence). V was pared by 10 bases and J by 2 bases, with 9 bases between.